This is a list of T cell receptor beta chains from one sample in a study of PD-L1 blockade in urothelial cancer. Clones were read by immunoSEQ multiplex PCR, and TCRdb kept only the in-frame ones, dropping some. The table records about 76,000 clones, about 90% of them present only once. The material was PBMCs, obtained around atezolizumab (anti-PD-L1) treatment. Receptors originate from a man in his sixties or seventies with urothelial cancer. CDR3s include the opening cysteine and the closing phenylalanine or tryptophan. The order of the fields is J gene, D gene, V gene, clone size, CDR3 DNA, CDR3 protein. A D gene is named only where the DNA matches it firmly. A row's size may be missing; if present it is once, few, many or a size class.

J gene: TRBJ2-3
D gene: .
V gene: TRBV18
clone size: once
CDR3 DNA: TGTGCCAGCTCACCTGTAGACACAGATACGCAGTATTTT
CDR3 protein: CASSPVDTDTQYF

J gene: TRBJ1-2
D gene: TRBD1
V gene: TRBV18
clone size: .
CDR3 DNA: TGTGCCAGCTCACCCGACAGGGGACGTGGCTACACCTTC
CDR3 protein: CASSPDRGRGYTF

J gene: TRBJ2-7
D gene: .
V gene: TRBV11-2
clone size: .
CDR3 DNA: TGTGCCAGCAGCTTAAGCGGTCACGAGCAGTACTTC
CDR3 protein: CASSLSGHEQYF

J gene: TRBJ2-7
D gene: TRBD2
V gene: TRBV28
clone size: .
CDR3 DNA: TGTGCCAGCAGGTCTAGCGGGCGCGTCTACGAGCAGTACTTC
CDR3 protein: CASRSSGRVYEQYF

J gene: TRBJ2-1
D gene: .
V gene: TRBV7-6
clone size: few
CDR3 DNA: TGTGCCAGCAGCTTAGTAGCTGGAAGCAACAATGAGCAGTTCTTC
CDR3 protein: CASSLVAGSNNEQFF

J gene: TRBJ2-7
D gene: TRBD1
V gene: TRBV6-1
clone size: .
CDR3 DNA: TGTGCCAGCGGGGGGACAGGGACCTACGAGCAGTACTTC
CDR3 protein: CASGGTGTYEQYF

J gene: TRBJ2-1
D gene: TRBD2
V gene: TRBV5-1
clone size: .
CDR3 DNA: TGCGCCAGCAGCTCCGAAATTAGCGGGAGTTACAATGAGCAGTTCTTC
CDR3 protein: CASSSEISGSYNEQFF

J gene: TRBJ2-1
D gene: TRBD2
V gene: TRBV7-9
clone size: .
CDR3 DNA: TGTGCCAGCAGGCATGCGGGGAGCGGGAGGCCGTACAATGAGCAGTTCTTC
CDR3 protein: CASRHAGSGRPYNEQFF

J gene: TRBJ2-7
D gene: TRBD1
V gene: TRBV28
clone size: .
CDR3 DNA: TGTGCCAGCAGGGGGGACAGATACGAGCAGTACTTC
CDR3 protein: CASRGDRYEQYF

J gene: TRBJ2-7
D gene: TRBD2
V gene: TRBV4-1
clone size: once
CDR3 DNA: TGCGCCAGCAGCCCCTGGACTAGTAAAGTATACGAGCAGTACTTC
CDR3 protein: CASSPWTSKVYEQYF

J gene: TRBJ2-7
D gene: TRBD1
V gene: TRBV6-5
clone size: .
CDR3 DNA: TGTGCCAGCAGTTACGGGACAGGGGGCTCCTACGAGCAGTACTTC
CDR3 protein: CASSYGTGGSYEQYF

J gene: TRBJ1-2
D gene: TRBD1
V gene: TRBV28
clone size: once
CDR3 DNA: TGTGCCAGCAGTGGTCGGCAGGGGGCTACCACCTTCTATGGCTACACCTTC
CDR3 protein: CASSGRQGATTFYGYTF

J gene: TRBJ2-5
D gene: .
V gene: TRBV6-5
clone size: .
CDR3 DNA: TGTGCCAGCAGTACGACAGAAGAGACCCAGTACTTC
CDR3 protein: CASSTTEETQYF

J gene: TRBJ2-1
D gene: TRBD2
V gene: TRBV28
clone size: .
CDR3 DNA: TGTGCCAGCAGACTAGCGGGAGGCAATGAGCAGTTCTTC
CDR3 protein: CASRLAGGNEQFF

J gene: TRBJ2-3
D gene: TRBD2
V gene: TRBV11-2
clone size: .
CDR3 DNA: TGTGCCAGCAGCTCAATAGCGGGAGGGGGAACAGATACGCAGTATTTT
CDR3 protein: CASSSIAGGGTDTQYF

J gene: TRBJ2-1
D gene: .
V gene: TRBV28
clone size: .
CDR3 DNA: TGTGCCAGCAGTTTGGCAGGGCGTCGGTATGGGCAGTTCTTC
CDR3 protein: CASSLAGRRYGQFF

J gene: TRBJ2-1
D gene: TRBD2
V gene: TRBV11-2
clone size: .
CDR3 DNA: TGTGCCAGCAGCTTAGATAACCTAGCGGGGTCCTGGAATGAGCAGTTCTTC
CDR3 protein: CASSLDNLAGSWNEQFF

J gene: TRBJ1-4
D gene: .
V gene: TRBV9
clone size: .
CDR3 DNA: TGTGCCAGCAGCGTAGCTGGAGGGGACTTTTTTGAAAAACTGTTTTTT
CDR3 protein: CASSVAGGDFFEKLFF

J gene: TRBJ1-5
D gene: .
V gene: TRBV7-9
clone size: .
CDR3 DNA: TGTGCCAGCAGCTTAGGCTATAGCAATCAGCCCCAGCATTTT
CDR3 protein: CASSLGYSNQPQHF

J gene: TRBJ2-3
D gene: TRBD2
V gene: TRBV7-2
clone size: .
CDR3 DNA: TGTGCCACCGGAGCGGGAGGGCCCCCAACGCAGTATTTT
CDR3 protein: CATGAGGPPTQYF

J gene: TRBJ1-4
D gene: .
V gene: TRBV7-3
clone size: .
CDR3 DNA: TGTGCCAGCAGCCACGGCCGGACTCAGAATGAAAAACTGTTTTTT
CDR3 protein: CASSHGRTQNEKLFF

J gene: TRBJ1-2
D gene: .
V gene: TRBV5-4
clone size: .
CDR3 DNA: TGTGCCAGCAGCTTTGAGGGGGTTCGTAACTATGGCTACACCTTC
CDR3 protein: CASSFEGVRNYGYTF

J gene: TRBJ1-2
D gene: TRBD1
V gene: TRBV27
clone size: .
CDR3 DNA: TGTGCCAGCAGTGCCACCGGGACAGGGGGCCGCTATGGCTACACCTTC
CDR3 protein: CASSATGTGGRYGYTF

J gene: TRBJ2-3
D gene: .
V gene: TRBV28
clone size: .
CDR3 DNA: TGTGCCAGCCGTCCGGAGGGACCAGATACGCAGTATTTT
CDR3 protein: CASRPEGPDTQYF

J gene: TRBJ2-7
D gene: TRBD1
V gene: TRBV28
clone size: .
CDR3 DNA: TGTGCCAGCAGTAGACAGGGCAGTTTTGGCGAGCAGTACTTC
CDR3 protein: CASSRQGSFGEQYF

J gene: TRBJ2-7
D gene: .
V gene: TRBV9
clone size: .
CDR3 DNA: TGTGCCAGCAGCGGGGGGCACAACGAGCAGTACTTC
CDR3 protein: CASSGGHNEQYF

J gene: TRBJ1-2
D gene: .
V gene: TRBV28
clone size: .
CDR3 DNA: TGTGCCAGCACCTTACAGGGAGGGGACTATGGCTACACCTTC
CDR3 protein: CASTLQGGDYGYTF

J gene: TRBJ2-3
D gene: .
V gene: TRBV6-6
clone size: few
CDR3 DNA: TGTGCCAGCAGGTCTACCCTAGCGCTTAGAACAGATACGCAGTATTTT
CDR3 protein: CASRSTLALRTDTQYF

J gene: TRBJ2-7
D gene: TRBD2
V gene: TRBV18
clone size: once
CDR3 DNA: TGTGCCAGCTCACGGTCGACTAGCCCAACGACCTACGAGCAGTACTTC
CDR3 protein: CASSRSTSPTTYEQYF